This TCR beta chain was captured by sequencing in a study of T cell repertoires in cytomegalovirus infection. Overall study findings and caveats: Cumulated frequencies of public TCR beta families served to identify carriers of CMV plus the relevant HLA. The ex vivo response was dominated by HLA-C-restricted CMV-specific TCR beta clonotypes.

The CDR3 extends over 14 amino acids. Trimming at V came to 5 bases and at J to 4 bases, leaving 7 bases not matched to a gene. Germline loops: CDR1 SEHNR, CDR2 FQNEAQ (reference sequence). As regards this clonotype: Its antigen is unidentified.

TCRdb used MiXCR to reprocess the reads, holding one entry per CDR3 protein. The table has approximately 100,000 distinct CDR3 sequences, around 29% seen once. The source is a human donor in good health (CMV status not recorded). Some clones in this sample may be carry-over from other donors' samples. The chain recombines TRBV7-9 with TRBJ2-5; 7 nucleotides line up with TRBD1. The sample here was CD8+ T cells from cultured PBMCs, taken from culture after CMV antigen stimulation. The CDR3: CASSRQGSGETQYF. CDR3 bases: TGTGCCAGCAGCAGACAGGGTTCAGGAGAGACCCAGTACTTC.